The 9 T cell receptor beta chains reported below all come from one sample, sequenced in a study of cytomegalovirus exposure and HLA in healthy donors. Researchers ran the PCR with 60 Vbeta and 13 Jbeta primers. Repertoires were generated with immunoSEQ multiplex PCR, while TCRdb's copy carries only in-frame clones and drops some. The sample consists of 70,000 to 95,000 clones, approximately 85% of them appearing once. Sequenced input: PBMCs. Receptor source: a woman between 18 and 29 years old in good health and CMV-seropositive.

V is TRBV6-1 and J is TRBJ2-7; no definite D call. From germline, CDR1 is MNHNS and CDR2 SASEGT. The length of the CDR3 is 10 residues. The CDR3 coding sequence is TGTGCGACCAGTTACTACGAGCAGTACTTC. Protein: CATSYYEQYF.

The chain couples TRBV5-1 to TRBJ2-7; D is possibly TRBD1 (6 bases). Germline loops: CDR1 SGHRS, CDR2 YFSETQ. The CDR3 runs to 14 residues. V was pared by 2 bases and J by 3 bases, with 12 bases between. The CDR3 reads CASSFQGSIYEQYF. CDR3 in DNA: TGCGCCAGCAGCTTCCAGGGGAGTATCTACGAGCAGTACTTC.

This clone was seen only a few times. The chain joins TRBV7-2 to TRBJ2-5; no clear D. The V end was cut by 3 bases, the J end by 3 bases, with 11 bases between. Germline V gene data show CDR1 as SGHTA and CDR2 as FQGNSA. The length of the CDR3 is 14 residues. CDR3 protein: CASSFSNTKETQYF. As DNA, the CDR3 is TGTGCCAGCAGCTTTTCTAATACGAAAGAGACCCAGTACTTC.

The chain has TRBV25-1 and TRBJ2-5; D may be TRBD2 (6 bases). The CDR3 has 13 residues. V was trimmed by 6 bases and J by 3 bases, leaving 11 bases between them. Germline V CDR1 and CDR2: MGHDK, SYGVNS. CDR3 nucleotide sequence: TGTGCCAGCAGGGCTAGCGATGAAGAGACCCAGTACTTC. It translates to CASRASDEETQYF.

This clone was recorded many times. The CDR3 loop reads CASSERGPGGLETQYF. The CDR3 bases are TGTGCCAGCAGTGAACGGGGTCCTGGAGGCCTAGAGACCCAGTACTTC. V is TRBV25-1 and J is TRBJ2-5; TRBD2 might be the D (5 bases). With 2 bases removed from V and 4 bases from J, the gap between germline ends came to 17 bases. The CDR3 length is 16 residues. The germline gives CDR1 MGHDK, CDR2 SYGVNS.

The chain recombines TRBV18 with TRBJ2-7; 9 bases align to TRBD2. CDR1 is KGHSH, CDR2 LQKENI, per germline. The CDR3 length is 13 residues. Trimming cost V 3 bases and J 5 bases; bases outside gene matches: 2. The chain's CDR3 is CASSPGLANEQYF. The CDR3 coding sequence is TGTGCCAGCTCACCCGGACTAGCGAACGAGCAGTACTTC.

The V call is TRBV7-3, the J call TRBJ2-1; 7 bases map to TRBD2. The CDR3 spans 14 residues. Per germline, CDR1 SGHTA and CDR2 FQGTGA. V dropped 4 bases and J dropped 9; count of bases not matched to a gene: 9. CDR3 amino acids: CASSSTFSGGEQFF. The CDR3, as DNA: TGTGCCAGCAGCTCGACCTTTTCGGGGGGTGAGCAGTTCTTC.

This sequence joins TRBV5-5 and TRBJ2-7, with TRBD2 matching 10 bases. The germline V gene has CDR1 SGHKS and CDR2 YYEKEE (reference sequence). This CDR3 contains 16 residues. The ends lost 4 bases at V and 0 bases at J; junction bases unmatched: 7. For the CDR3, the DNA is TGTGCCAGCAGCCACCGGATAGCGGGGGGCTCCTACGAGCAGTACTTC. Translation gives CASSHRIAGGSYEQYF.

V usage is TRBV29-1 and J usage is TRBJ1-1; D is possibly TRBD1 (6 bases). Trimming pared 4 bases from V and 2 bases from J, leaving 14 bases between. The CDR3 length is 14 residues. Per the germline V gene, CDR1 is SQVTM and CDR2 is ANQGSEA. CDR3 coding DNA: TGCAGCGTTGCGAGAGGGGGTCTTAACACTGAAGCTTTCTTT. It specifies CSVARGGLNTEAFF.